These T cell receptor beta chains were read from a single sample in a study of T cells after yellow fever vaccination. TCRdb reprocessed the 5' RACE reads via MiXCR and lists one record per CDR3 protein. Altogether approximately 180,000 distinct CDR3 sequences are present, approximately 6.2% being singletons, with the ten largest covering less than 3.5%. The source material was CD4+ T cells sorted from PBMCs, sampled on the day of the first yellow fever vaccination. These TCRs come from a man between 18 and 35 years old who received the YFV17D yellow fever vaccine. The CDR3 runs from the conserved cysteine through the conserved F or W. A D gene is named only where the DNA matches it firmly. Clone sizes are given selectively: once, few, many, or a class where the clone is expanded.

d_gene: TRBD1; j_gene: TRBJ1-4; v_gene: TRBV7-2; abundance: NA; CDR3aa: CASSWTGYEKLFF; CDR3nt: TGTGCCAGCAGCTGGACAGGGTATGAAAAACTGTTTTTT
d_gene: NA; j_gene: TRBJ1-2; v_gene: TRBV21-1; abundance: many; CDR3aa: CASSKVDNQGYGYTF; CDR3nt: TGTGCCAGCAGCAAAGTCGACAACCAGGGGTATGGCTACACCTTC
d_gene: NA; j_gene: TRBJ2-5; v_gene: TRBV2; abundance: many; CDR3aa: CASSDRGQETQYF; CDR3nt: TGTGCCAGCAGTGATCGGGGCCAAGAGACCCAGTACTTC
d_gene: TRBD2; j_gene: TRBJ2-3; v_gene: TRBV24-1; abundance: many; CDR3aa: CATSDLQTSGTDTQYF; CDR3nt: TGTGCCACCAGTGATTTGCAGACTAGCGGGACAGATACGCAGTATTTT
d_gene: TRBD1; j_gene: TRBJ2-1; v_gene: TRBV5-1; abundance: many; CDR3aa: CASSLAGQGYNEQFF; CDR3nt: TGCGCCAGCAGCTTGGCGGGACAGGGGTACAATGAGCAGTTCTTC
d_gene: TRBD2; j_gene: TRBJ2-1; v_gene: TRBV7-2; abundance: many; CDR3aa: CASSPDRGGHNEQFF; CDR3nt: TGTGCCAGCAGCCCAGACCGGGGGGGCCACAATGAGCAGTTCTTC
d_gene: TRBD1; j_gene: TRBJ1-3; v_gene: TRBV20-1; abundance: few; CDR3aa: CSARGQTVSGNTIYF; CDR3nt: TGCAGTGCTAGGGGACAGACAGTCTCTGGAAACACCATATATTTT
d_gene: NA; j_gene: TRBJ2-1; v_gene: TRBV6-2/TRBV6-3; abundance: many; CDR3aa: CASSADNYNEQFF; CDR3nt: TGTGCCAGCAGTGCCGACAACTACAATGAGCAGTTCTTC
d_gene: NA; j_gene: TRBJ2-2; v_gene: TRBV5-1; abundance: many; CDR3aa: CASSSSRVVGELFF; CDR3nt: TGCGCCAGCAGCTCATCCAGGGTCGTCGGGGAGCTGTTTTTT
d_gene: TRBD1; j_gene: TRBJ2-4; v_gene: TRBV20-1; abundance: NA; CDR3aa: CSTEDRGTAKNIQYF; CDR3nt: TGCAGTACCGAAGACAGGGGAACAGCCAAAAACATTCAGTACTTC
d_gene: TRBD1; j_gene: TRBJ1-1; v_gene: TRBV20-1; abundance: NA; CDR3aa: CSARLHRGNTEAFF; CDR3nt: TGCAGTGCTAGACTTCACAGGGGGAACACTGAAGCTTTCTTT
d_gene: NA; j_gene: TRBJ2-1; v_gene: TRBV6-2/TRBV6-3; abundance: NA; CDR3aa: CASSYRNPINEQFF; CDR3nt: TGTGCCAGCAGTTACCGAAATCCCATCAATGAGCAGTTCTTC
d_gene: NA; j_gene: TRBJ1-1; v_gene: TRBV9; abundance: many; CDR3aa: CASSVTPEGDTEAFF; CDR3nt: TGTGCCAGCAGCGTCACCCCGGAGGGGGACACTGAAGCTTTCTTT
d_gene: NA; j_gene: TRBJ2-1; v_gene: TRBV4-2; abundance: few; CDR3aa: CASSQVRSEIRNEQFF; CDR3nt: TGTGCCAGCAGCCAAGTTAGGAGCGAAATACGGAATGAGCAGTTCTTC
d_gene: TRBD1; j_gene: TRBJ1-2; v_gene: TRBV9; abundance: many; CDR3aa: CASSPGTDNYGYTF; CDR3nt: TGTGCCAGCAGCCCCGGGACAGATAACTATGGCTACACCTTC
d_gene: NA; j_gene: TRBJ2-2; v_gene: TRBV25-1; abundance: many; CDR3aa: CASSESAYTGELFF; CDR3nt: TGTGCCAGCAGTGAATCGGCGTACACCGGGGAGCTGTTTTTT
d_gene: TRBD1; j_gene: TRBJ2-4; v_gene: TRBV14; abundance: many; CDR3aa: CASSQLTGGSDIQYF; CDR3nt: TGTGCCAGCAGCCAACTTACAGGGGGGTCGGACATTCAGTACTTC
d_gene: NA; j_gene: TRBJ2-5; v_gene: TRBV5-1; abundance: many; CDR3aa: CASSFSVQETQYF; CDR3nt: TGCGCCAGCAGCTTCTCTGTTCAAGAGACCCAGTACTTC
d_gene: NA; j_gene: TRBJ1-1; v_gene: TRBV7-3; abundance: many; CDR3aa: CASSPQGFTEAFF; CDR3nt: TGTGCCAGCAGCCCCCAGGGTTTCACTGAAGCTTTCTTT
d_gene: TRBD1; j_gene: TRBJ1-2; v_gene: TRBV5-4; abundance: NA; CDR3aa: CASSADRDGSYGYTF; CDR3nt: TGTGCCAGCAGCGCCGACAGGGACGGTTCCTATGGCTACACCTTC
d_gene: NA; j_gene: TRBJ2-3; v_gene: TRBV7-3; abundance: many; CDR3aa: CASSLNGWADTQYF; CDR3nt: TGTGCCAGCAGCTTAAATGGGTGGGCAGATACGCAGTATTTT
d_gene: TRBD2; j_gene: TRBJ2-1; v_gene: TRBV7-9; abundance: many; CDR3aa: CASSLVRGSNEQFF; CDR3nt: TGTGCCAGCAGCCTCGTTCGCGGGAGCAATGAGCAGTTCTTC
d_gene: NA; j_gene: TRBJ2-1; v_gene: TRBV7-2; abundance: many; CDR3aa: CASSPVRGLVNEQFF; CDR3nt: TGTGCCAGCAGCCCCGTGCGGGGTTTGGTCAATGAGCAGTTCTTC
d_gene: NA; j_gene: TRBJ2-7; v_gene: TRBV2; abundance: many; CDR3aa: CASRLRLGASYEQYF; CDR3nt: TGTGCCAGCAGGCTGAGACTAGGAGCCTCCTACGAGCAGTACTTC
d_gene: NA; j_gene: TRBJ1-5; v_gene: TRBV2; abundance: few; CDR3aa: CASSDLGGREIQPQHF; CDR3nt: TGTGCCAGCAGTGACCTTGGGGGCAGGGAAATTCAGCCCCAGCATTTT
d_gene: TRBD2; j_gene: TRBJ2-1; v_gene: TRBV7-2; abundance: few; CDR3aa: CASSPASGGGLEQFF; CDR3nt: TGTGCCAGCAGCCCTGCTAGCGGGGGGGGCCTTGAGCAGTTCTTC
d_gene: TRBD1; j_gene: TRBJ2-7; v_gene: TRBV10-3; abundance: NA; CDR3aa: CAISESPGQTYEQYF; CDR3nt: TGTGCCATCAGTGAGTCGCCGGGACAGACCTACGAGCAGTACTTC
d_gene: TRBD1; j_gene: TRBJ2-5; v_gene: TRBV7-9; abundance: NA; CDR3aa: CASNLGTGPETQYF; CDR3nt: TGTGCCAGTAACCTCGGGACAGGACCTGAGACCCAGTACTTC
d_gene: NA; j_gene: TRBJ2-2; v_gene: TRBV7-7; abundance: NA; CDR3aa: CASRLDRFTGELFF; CDR3nt: TGTGCCAGCAGATTAGACAGGTTCACCGGGGAGCTGTTTTTT
d_gene: TRBD2; j_gene: TRBJ2-1; v_gene: TRBV4-1; abundance: few; CDR3aa: CASSQAPGLVYNEQFF; CDR3nt: TGCGCCAGCAGCCAAGCCCCGGGACTAGTCTACAATGAGCAGTTCTTC
d_gene: TRBD1; j_gene: TRBJ2-1; v_gene: TRBV5-1; abundance: NA; CDR3aa: CASTDTGTGWGEQFF; CDR3nt: TGCGCCAGCACCGACACCGGGACAGGGTGGGGTGAGCAGTTCTTC
d_gene: NA; j_gene: TRBJ2-5; v_gene: TRBV20-1; abundance: NA; CDR3aa: CSARDLPGRFQETQYF; CDR3nt: TGCAGTGCTAGAGATCTGCCCGGCAGGTTTCAAGAGACCCAGTACTTC
d_gene: TRBD2; j_gene: TRBJ2-1; v_gene: TRBV7-9; abundance: NA; CDR3aa: CASTKSGGVPEQFF; CDR3nt: TGTGCCAGCACTAAAAGCGGGGGGGTCCCTGAGCAGTTCTTC
d_gene: NA; j_gene: TRBJ1-6; v_gene: TRBV12-3/TRBV12-4; abundance: few; CDR3aa: CASGVYNSPLHF; CDR3nt: TGTGCCAGCGGGGTTTATAATTCACCCCTCCACTTT
d_gene: NA; j_gene: TRBJ2-7; v_gene: TRBV27; abundance: NA; CDR3aa: CASMKVGYGEQYF; CDR3nt: TGTGCCAGCATGAAAGTAGGGTATGGCGAGCAGTACTTC
d_gene: NA; j_gene: TRBJ2-7; v_gene: TRBV27; abundance: few; CDR3aa: CASSSSDNYEQYF; CDR3nt: TGTGCCAGCAGTTCCTCGGACAATTACGAGCAGTACTTC
d_gene: TRBD1; j_gene: TRBJ2-1; v_gene: TRBV20-1; abundance: few; CDR3aa: CSAAGHRDSGNEQFF; CDR3nt: TGCAGTGCGGCAGGCCATCGGGACAGTGGTAATGAGCAGTTCTTC
d_gene: NA; j_gene: TRBJ1-1; v_gene: TRBV12-3/TRBV12-4; abundance: medium-sized; CDR3aa: CASRGTEAFF; CDR3nt: TGTGCCAGCAGGGGCACTGAAGCTTTCTTT
d_gene: NA; j_gene: TRBJ2-1; v_gene: TRBV20-1; abundance: NA; CDR3aa: CSALGTYSSYNEQFF; CDR3nt: TGCAGTGCCCTGGGGACATATAGCTCCTACAATGAGCAGTTCTTC
d_gene: NA; j_gene: TRBJ1-1; v_gene: TRBV6-5; abundance: NA; CDR3aa: CASRHPPGNKNTEAFF; CDR3nt: TGTGCCAGCAGACACCCCCCCGGGAATAAGAACACTGAAGCTTTCTTT
d_gene: NA; j_gene: TRBJ2-1; v_gene: TRBV7-8; abundance: many; CDR3aa: CASSFGQPIRNEQFF; CDR3nt: TGTGCCAGCAGCTTCGGACAGCCGATCCGCAATGAGCAGTTCTTC